One T cell receptor beta chain is described in this entry. Its specificity is unknown. The authors reverse transcribed all of the isolated RNA, so sequencing captured expressed TCRB transcripts. Generated by immunoSEQ multiplex PCR, the TCRdb table keeps only in-frame clones and is missing some. The table lists about 44,000 clones, over 60% of them singletons. CDR3 size: 11 residues. V was trimmed by 3 bases and J by 8 bases, leaving 4 bases between them. CDR1 and CDR2 from the germline V gene are ENHRY and SYGVKD. This sample is part of a study of beta chain features in type 1 diabetes. General study points: Type 1 diabetes patients had moderately but significantly shorter TCRB CDR3s in all four CD4+ subsets. Patients' naive, central memory and regulatory TCRB repertoires appeared more alike than those of healthy donors.

Sorting produced populations that all topped 98% purity. Material for sequencing was Tregs from blood. This receptor was taken from a woman in her late teens or twenties with type 1 diabetes. The genes are TRBV10-3 and TRBJ1-4; D is unclear. The CDR3 DNA reads TGTGCCATCAGTGAATCAGAAAAACTGTTTTTT. It translates to CAISESEKLFF.